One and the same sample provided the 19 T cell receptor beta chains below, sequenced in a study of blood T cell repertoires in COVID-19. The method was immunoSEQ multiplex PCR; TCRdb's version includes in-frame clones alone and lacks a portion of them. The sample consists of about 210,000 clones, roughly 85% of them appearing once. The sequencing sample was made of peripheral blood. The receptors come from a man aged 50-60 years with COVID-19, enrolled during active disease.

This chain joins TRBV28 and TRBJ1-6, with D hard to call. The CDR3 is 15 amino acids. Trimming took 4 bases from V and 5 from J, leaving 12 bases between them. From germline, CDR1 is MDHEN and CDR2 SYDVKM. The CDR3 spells CASSSLLTDNSPLHF. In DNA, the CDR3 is TGTGCCAGCAGTTCCCTTTTGACTGATAATTCACCCCTCCACTTT.

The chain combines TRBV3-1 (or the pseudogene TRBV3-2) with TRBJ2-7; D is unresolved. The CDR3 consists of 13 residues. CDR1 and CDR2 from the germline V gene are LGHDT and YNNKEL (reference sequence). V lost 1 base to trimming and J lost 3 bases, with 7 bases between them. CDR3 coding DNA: TGTGCCAGCAGCCAAGTCTACAGCTACGAGCAGTACTTC. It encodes CASSQVYSYEQYF.

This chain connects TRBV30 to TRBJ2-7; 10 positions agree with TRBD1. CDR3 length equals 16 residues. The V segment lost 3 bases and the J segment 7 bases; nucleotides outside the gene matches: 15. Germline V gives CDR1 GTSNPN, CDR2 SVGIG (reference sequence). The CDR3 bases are TGTGCCTGGAGGGGTTCCGGGGACAGGGGACTACGGGAGCAGTACTTC. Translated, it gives CAWRGSGDRGLREQYF.

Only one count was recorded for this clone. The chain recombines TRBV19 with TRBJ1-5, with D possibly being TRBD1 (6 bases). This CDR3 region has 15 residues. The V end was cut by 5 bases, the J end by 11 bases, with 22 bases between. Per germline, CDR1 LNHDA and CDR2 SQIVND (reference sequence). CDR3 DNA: TGTGCCAGTAGTTCACAGGGTTCGTCTACGATGGCCCAGCATTTT. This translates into CASSSQGSSTMAQHF.

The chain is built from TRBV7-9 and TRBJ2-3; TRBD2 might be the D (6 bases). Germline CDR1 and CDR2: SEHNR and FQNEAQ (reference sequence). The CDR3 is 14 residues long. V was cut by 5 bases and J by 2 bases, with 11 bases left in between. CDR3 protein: CASSTGTYTDTQYF. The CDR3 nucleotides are TGTGCCAGCAGCACCGGGACTTACACAGATACGCAGTATTTT.

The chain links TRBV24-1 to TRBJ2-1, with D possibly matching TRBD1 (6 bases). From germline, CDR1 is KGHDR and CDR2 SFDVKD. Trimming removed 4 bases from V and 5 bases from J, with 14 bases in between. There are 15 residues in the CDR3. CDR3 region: CATSDPTQGNNEQFF. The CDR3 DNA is TGTGCCACCAGTGACCCGACACAGGGAAACAATGAGCAGTTCTTC.

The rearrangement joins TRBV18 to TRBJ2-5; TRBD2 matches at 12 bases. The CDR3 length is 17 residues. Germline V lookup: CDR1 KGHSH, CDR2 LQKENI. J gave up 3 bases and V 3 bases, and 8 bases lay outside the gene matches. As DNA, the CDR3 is TGTGCCAGCTCACCTATACCGACTAGCGGGGGTAAAGAGACCCAGTACTTC. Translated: CASSPIPTSGGKETQYF.

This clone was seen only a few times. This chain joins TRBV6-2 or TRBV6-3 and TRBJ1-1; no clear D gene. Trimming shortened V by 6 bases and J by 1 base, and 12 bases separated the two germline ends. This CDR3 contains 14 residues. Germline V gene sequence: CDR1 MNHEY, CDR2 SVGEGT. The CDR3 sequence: CASRPERSNTEAFF. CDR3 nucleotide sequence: TGTGCCAGCAGGCCTGAGAGGTCGAACACTGAAGCTTTCTTT.

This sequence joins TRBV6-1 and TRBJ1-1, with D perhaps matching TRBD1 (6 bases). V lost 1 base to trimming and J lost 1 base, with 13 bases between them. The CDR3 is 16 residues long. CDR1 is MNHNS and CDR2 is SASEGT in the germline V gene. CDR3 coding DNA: TGTGCCAGCAGTGAAGGGTGGGGGCACCCGAACACTGAAGCTTTCTTT. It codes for CASSEGWGHPNTEAFF.

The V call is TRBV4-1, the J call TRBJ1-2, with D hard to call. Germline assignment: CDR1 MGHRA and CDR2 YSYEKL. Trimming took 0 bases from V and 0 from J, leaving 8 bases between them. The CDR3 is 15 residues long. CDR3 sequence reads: CASSQDRVSNYGYTF. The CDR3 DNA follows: TGCGCCAGCAGCCAAGATCGAGTTTCTAACTATGGCTACACCTTC.

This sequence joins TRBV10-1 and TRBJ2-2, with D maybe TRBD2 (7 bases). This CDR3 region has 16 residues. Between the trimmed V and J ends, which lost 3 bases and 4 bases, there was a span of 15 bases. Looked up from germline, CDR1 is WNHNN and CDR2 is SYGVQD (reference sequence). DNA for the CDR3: TGCGCCAGCAGTGAAGGCGGGGGCCCCTTCACCGGGGAGCTGTTTTTT. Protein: CASSEGGGPFTGELFF.

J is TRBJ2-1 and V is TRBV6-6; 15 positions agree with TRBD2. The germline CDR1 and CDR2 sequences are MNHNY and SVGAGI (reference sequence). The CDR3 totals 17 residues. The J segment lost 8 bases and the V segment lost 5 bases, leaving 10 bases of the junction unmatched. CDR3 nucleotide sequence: TGTGCCAGCAGTCGGACTAGCGGGGGGGCGTTGGGCTATGAGCAGTTCTTC. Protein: CASSRTSGGALGYEQFF.

The CDR3 sequence: CASSGGETDTQYF. CDR3 bases: TGTGCCTCAAGCGGGGGGGAAACAGATACGCAGTATTTT. The J gene is TRBJ2-3, the V gene TRBV10-3; TRBD2 matches at 10 bases. This CDR3 has 13 residues. Per germline, CDR1 ENHRY and CDR2 SYGVKD. Trimming at V came to 11 bases and at J to 3 bases, leaving 5 bases not matched to a gene.

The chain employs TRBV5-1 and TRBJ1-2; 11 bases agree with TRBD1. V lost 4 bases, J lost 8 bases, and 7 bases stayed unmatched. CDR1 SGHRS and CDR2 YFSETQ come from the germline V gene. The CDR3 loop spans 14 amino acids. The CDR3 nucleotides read TGCGCCAGCAGCCCGGACAGGGGGCCGAGAGGCTACACCTTC. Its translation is CASSPDRGPRGYTF.

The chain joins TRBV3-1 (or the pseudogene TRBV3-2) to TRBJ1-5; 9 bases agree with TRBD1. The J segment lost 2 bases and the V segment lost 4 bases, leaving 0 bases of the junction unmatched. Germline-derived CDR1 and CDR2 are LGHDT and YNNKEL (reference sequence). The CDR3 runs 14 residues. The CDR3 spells CASSRDRGNQPQHF. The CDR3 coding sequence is TGTGCCAGCAGCCGGGACAGGGGCAATCAGCCCCAGCATTTT.

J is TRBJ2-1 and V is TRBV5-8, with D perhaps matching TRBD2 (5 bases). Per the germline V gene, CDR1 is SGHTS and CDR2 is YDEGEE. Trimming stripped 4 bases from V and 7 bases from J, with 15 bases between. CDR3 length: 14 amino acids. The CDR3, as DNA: TGTGCCAGCAGCCCCGCTGGACTTTTAAATGAGCAGTTCTTC. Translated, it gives CASSPAGLLNEQFF.

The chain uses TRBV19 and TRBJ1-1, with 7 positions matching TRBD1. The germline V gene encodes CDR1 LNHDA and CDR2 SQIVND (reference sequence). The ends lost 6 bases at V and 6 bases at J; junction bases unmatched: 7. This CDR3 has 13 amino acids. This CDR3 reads CASSETGLAEAFF. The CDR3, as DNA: TGTGCCAGTAGCGAGACAGGGCTTGCTGAAGCTTTCTTT.

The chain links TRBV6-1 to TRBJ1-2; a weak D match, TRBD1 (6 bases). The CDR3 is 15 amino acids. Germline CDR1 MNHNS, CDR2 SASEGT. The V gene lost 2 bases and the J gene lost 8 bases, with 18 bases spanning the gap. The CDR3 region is CASSESGRGLGGYTF. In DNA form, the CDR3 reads TGTGCCAGCAGTGAATCGGGCAGGGGCCTAGGAGGCTACACCTTC.

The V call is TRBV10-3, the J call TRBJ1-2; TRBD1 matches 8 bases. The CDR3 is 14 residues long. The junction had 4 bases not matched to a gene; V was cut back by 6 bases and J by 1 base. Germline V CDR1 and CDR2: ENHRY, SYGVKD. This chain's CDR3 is CAISQGADNYGYTF. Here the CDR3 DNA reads TGTGCCATCAGCCAGGGGGCAGATAACTATGGCTACACCTTC.